This TCR beta chain emerged from a study of shared clonotypes between healthy human individuals. Study context: Per donor, CD8 memory used one plate, CD8 naive used two, CD4 memory used three and CD4 naive used three.

The assay was immunoSEQ multiplex PCR, and TCRdb's table has in-frame clones only and misses some. The sample consists of fewer than 400,000 clones, around 72% of them appearing once. This clone showed up just once. Trimming removed 0 bases at V and 0 bases at J, with 15 bases between. Germline V gives CDR1 ENHRY, CDR2 SYGVKD. This CDR3 has 18 amino acids. The source is a man aged 30 to 45 in good health. Material for sequencing was memory CD4+ T cells sorted from blood. Subset described: CD45RA-negative fraction. This chain connects TRBV10-3 to TRBJ2-1; D is perhaps TRBD2 (6 bases). For the CDR3, the DNA is TGTGCCATCAGTGAGTCGATCGGCGGGATGAGCTCCTACAATGAGCAGTTCTTC. Translating gives CAISESIGGMSSYNEQFF.